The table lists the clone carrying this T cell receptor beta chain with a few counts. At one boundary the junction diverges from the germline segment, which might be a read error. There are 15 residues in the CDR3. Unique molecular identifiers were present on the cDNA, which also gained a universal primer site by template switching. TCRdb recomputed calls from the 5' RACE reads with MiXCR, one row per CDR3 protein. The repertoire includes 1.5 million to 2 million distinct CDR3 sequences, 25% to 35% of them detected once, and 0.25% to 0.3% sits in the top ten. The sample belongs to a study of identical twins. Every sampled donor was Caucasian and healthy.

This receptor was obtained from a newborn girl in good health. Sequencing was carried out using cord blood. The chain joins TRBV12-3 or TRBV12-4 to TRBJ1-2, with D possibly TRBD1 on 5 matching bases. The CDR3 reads CASSLEGIPNYGYTF. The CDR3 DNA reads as TGTGCCAGCAGCTTAGAGGGGATCCCTAACTATGGCTACACCTTC.